This TCR beta chain was sequenced in a study of Graves' ophthalmopathy and Graves' hyperthyroidism. On the study more broadly: The blood sample was drawn at first diagnosis and before any treatment. General study results and limits: Blood also carried most expanded thyroid clonotypes exceeding 0.001 frequency.

The table lists this clonotype with many counts. Antigen: not known. Orbital computed tomography, thyroid ultrasound, TRAb, serum thyroxine and clinical symptoms formed the basis of diagnosis. CDR1 and CDR2 from the germline V gene are LNHDA and SQIVND (reference sequence). This CDR3 has 10 amino acids. V was clipped by 8 bases and J by 6 bases, with 5 bases between them. The authors amplified TCR beta CDR3 regions, and they did so from RNA transcripts for repertoire sequencing. The first round was an RT-PCR with HTBI primers, and the second round was a multiplex PCR. MiXCR, run by TCRdb on the multiplex PCR reads, gives a single entry per CDR3 protein. Of about 220,000 distinct CDR3 sequences in the sample, 20% to 25% were seen once.

Sequencing input: peripheral blood. The chain carries TRBV19 and TRBJ1-5; no definite D call. This sequence was found in a woman in her forties or fifties with Graves' ophthalmopathy. The CDR3 DNA reads TGTGCCAGTGTTGGTCAGCCCCAGCATTTT. Translated, it gives CASVGQPQHF. Drawing the rest from reference TRBV19 and TRBJ1-5, the complete variable domain is DGGITQSPKYLFRKEGQNVTLSCEQNLNHDAMYWYRQDPGQGLRLIYYSQIVNDFQKGDIAEGYSVSREKKESFPLTVTSAQKNPTAFYLCASVGQPQHFGDGTRLSIL.